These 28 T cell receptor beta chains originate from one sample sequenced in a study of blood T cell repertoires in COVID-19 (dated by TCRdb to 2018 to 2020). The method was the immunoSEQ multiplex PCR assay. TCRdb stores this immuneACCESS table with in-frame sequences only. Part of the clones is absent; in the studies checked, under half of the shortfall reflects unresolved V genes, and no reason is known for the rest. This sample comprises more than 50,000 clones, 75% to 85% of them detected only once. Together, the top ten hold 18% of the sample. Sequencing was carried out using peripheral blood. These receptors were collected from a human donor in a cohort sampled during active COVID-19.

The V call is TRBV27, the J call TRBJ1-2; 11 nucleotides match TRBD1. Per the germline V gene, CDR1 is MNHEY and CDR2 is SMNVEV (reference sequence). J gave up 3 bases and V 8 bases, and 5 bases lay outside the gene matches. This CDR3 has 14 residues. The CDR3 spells CASRRTGGDYGYTF. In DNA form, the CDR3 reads TGTGCCAGCCGCCGGACAGGGGGCGACTATGGCTACACCTTC.

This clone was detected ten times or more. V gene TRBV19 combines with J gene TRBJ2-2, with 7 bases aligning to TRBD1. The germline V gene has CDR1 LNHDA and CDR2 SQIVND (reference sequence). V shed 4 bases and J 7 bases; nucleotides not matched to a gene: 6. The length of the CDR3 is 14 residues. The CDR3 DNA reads TGTGCCAGTAGTACACAGGGGAGCGACGGGGAGCTGTTTTTT. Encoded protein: CASSTQGSDGELFF.

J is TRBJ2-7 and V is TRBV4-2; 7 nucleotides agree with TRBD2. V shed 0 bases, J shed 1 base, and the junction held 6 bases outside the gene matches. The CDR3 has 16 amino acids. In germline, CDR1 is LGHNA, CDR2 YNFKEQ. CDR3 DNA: TGTGCCAGCAGCCAAGATCAAACTAGCGCGTCCTACGAGCAGTACTTC. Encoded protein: CASSQDQTSASYEQYF.

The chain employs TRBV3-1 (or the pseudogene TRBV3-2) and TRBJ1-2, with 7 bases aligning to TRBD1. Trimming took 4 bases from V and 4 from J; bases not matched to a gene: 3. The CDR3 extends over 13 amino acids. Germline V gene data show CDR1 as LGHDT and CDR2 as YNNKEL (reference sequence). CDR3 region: CASSPRDSYGYTF. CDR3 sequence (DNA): TGTGCCAGCAGCCCCCGGGACAGCTATGGCTACACCTTC.

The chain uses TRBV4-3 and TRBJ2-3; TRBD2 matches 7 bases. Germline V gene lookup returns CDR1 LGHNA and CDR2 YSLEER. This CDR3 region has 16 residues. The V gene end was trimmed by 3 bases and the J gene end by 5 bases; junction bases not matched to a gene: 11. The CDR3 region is CASSQYRGRGGDTQYF. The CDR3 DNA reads TGCGCCAGCAGCCAGTACCGGGGGAGGGGTGGAGATACGCAGTATTTT.

The CDR3 DNA follows: TGTGCCAGCAGCTCGACAGGGGTCATTTCCTACGAGCAGTACTTC. Residues: CASSSTGVISYEQYF. This chain links TRBV11-3 with TRBJ2-7; 8 bases fit TRBD1. The V gene's germline CDR1 is SGHNT and CDR2 YENEEA. V was clipped by 4 bases and J by 1 base; unmatched bases: 6. CDR3 length: 15 residues. Complete variable domain (other parts from reference TRBV11-3 and TRBJ2-7): EAGVVQSPRYKIIEKKQPVAFWCNPISGHNTLYWYLQNLGQGPELLIRYENEEAVDDSQLPKDRFSAERLKGVDSTLKIQPAELGDSAVYLCASSSTGVISYEQYFGPGTRLTVT.

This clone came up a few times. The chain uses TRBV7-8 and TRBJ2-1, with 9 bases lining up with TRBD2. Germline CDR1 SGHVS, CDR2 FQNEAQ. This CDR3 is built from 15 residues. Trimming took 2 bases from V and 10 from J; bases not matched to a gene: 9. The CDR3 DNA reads TGTGCCAGCAGCTTAACACCGGGACTAGCACAGGAGCAGTTCTTC. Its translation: CASSLTPGLAQEQFF.

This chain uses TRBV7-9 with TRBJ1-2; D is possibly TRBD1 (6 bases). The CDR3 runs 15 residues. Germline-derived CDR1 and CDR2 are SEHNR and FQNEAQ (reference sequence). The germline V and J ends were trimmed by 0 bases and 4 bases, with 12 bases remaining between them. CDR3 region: CASSLAVRGAYGYTF. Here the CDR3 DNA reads TGTGCCAGCAGCTTAGCGGTGCGGGGGGCCTATGGCTACACCTTC. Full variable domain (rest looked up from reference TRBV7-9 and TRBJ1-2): DTGVSQNPRHKITKRGQNVTFRCDPISEHNRLYWYRQTLGQGPEFLTYFQNEAQLEKSRLLSDRFSAERPKGSFSTLEIQRTEQGDSAMYLCASSLAVRGAYGYTFGSGTRLTVV.

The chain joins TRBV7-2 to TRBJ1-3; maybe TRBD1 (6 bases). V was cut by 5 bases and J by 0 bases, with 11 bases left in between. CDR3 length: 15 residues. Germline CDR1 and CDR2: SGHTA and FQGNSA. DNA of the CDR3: TGTGCCAGCAGCCTAGACAGGACCTCTGGAAACACCATATATTTT. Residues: CASSLDRTSGNTIYF.

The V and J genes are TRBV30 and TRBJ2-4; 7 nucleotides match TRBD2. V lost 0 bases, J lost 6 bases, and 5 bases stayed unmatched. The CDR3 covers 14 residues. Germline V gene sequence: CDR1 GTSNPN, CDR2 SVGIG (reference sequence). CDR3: CAWSVGTTTNIQYF. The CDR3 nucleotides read TGTGCCTGGAGTGTGGGGACTACCACAAACATTCAGTACTTC.

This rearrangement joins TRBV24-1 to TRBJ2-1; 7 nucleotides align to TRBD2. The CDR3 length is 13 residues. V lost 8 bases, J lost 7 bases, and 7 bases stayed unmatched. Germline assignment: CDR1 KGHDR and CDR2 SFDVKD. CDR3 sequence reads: CATMGGTGNEQFF. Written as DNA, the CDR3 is TGTGCCACCATGGGGGGGACGGGGAATGAGCAGTTCTTC.

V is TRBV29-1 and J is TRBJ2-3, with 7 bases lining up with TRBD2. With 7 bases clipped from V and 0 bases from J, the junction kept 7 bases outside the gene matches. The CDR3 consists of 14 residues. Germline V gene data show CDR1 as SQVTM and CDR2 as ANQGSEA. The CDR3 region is CSARGEGSTDTQYF. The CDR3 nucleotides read TGCAGCGCCCGGGGGGAGGGAAGCACAGATACGCAGTATTTT.

The CDR3 DNA reads as TGTGCCAGCAGCTTATCGGGGGGGCGGAGAGATACGCAGTATTTT. It codes for CASSLSGGRRDTQYF. The J gene is TRBJ2-3, the V gene TRBV7-2; 8 positions match TRBD2. The V segment lost 2 bases and the J segment 5 bases; nucleotides outside the gene matches: 6. The CDR3 length is 15 residues. The germline V gene encodes CDR1 SGHTA and CDR2 FQGNSA.

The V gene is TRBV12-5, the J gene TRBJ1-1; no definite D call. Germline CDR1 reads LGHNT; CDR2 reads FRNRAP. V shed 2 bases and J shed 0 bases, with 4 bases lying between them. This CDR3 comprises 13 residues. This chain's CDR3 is CASGLFMNTEAFF. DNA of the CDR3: TGTGCTAGTGGTTTGTTCATGAACACTGAAGCTTTCTTT.

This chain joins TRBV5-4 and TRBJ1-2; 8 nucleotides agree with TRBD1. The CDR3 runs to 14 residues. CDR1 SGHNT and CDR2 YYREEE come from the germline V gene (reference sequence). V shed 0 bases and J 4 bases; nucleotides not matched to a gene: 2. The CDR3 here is CASSLGTGGYGYTF. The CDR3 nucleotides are TGTGCCAGCAGCTTGGGTACAGGGGGCTATGGCTACACCTTC.

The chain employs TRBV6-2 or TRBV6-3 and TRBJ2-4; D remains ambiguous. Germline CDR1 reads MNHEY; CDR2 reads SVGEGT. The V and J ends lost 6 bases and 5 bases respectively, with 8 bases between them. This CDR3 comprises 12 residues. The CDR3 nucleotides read TGTGCCAGCAGCGATACAGAAAACATTCAGTACTTC. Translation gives CASSDTENIQYF.

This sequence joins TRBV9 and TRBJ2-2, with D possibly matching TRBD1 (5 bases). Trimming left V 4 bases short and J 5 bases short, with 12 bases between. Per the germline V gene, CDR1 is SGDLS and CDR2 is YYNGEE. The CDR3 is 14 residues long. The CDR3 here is CASSTRAGTGELFF. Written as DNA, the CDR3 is TGTGCCAGCAGCACACGAGCAGGGACCGGGGAGCTGTTTTTT.

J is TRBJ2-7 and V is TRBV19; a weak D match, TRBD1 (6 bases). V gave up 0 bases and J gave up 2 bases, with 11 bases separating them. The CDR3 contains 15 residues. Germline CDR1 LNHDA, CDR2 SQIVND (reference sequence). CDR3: CASSIDRQGTYEQYF. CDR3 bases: TGTGCCAGTAGTATAGATCGTCAGGGGACCTACGAGCAGTACTTC.

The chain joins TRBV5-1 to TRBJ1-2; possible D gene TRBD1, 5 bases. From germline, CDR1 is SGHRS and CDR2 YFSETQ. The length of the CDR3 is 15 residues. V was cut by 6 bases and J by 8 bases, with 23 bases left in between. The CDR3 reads CASTMDKSGTYGYTF. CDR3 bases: TGCGCCAGCACCATGGACAAGTCCGGAACGTACGGCTACACCTTC.

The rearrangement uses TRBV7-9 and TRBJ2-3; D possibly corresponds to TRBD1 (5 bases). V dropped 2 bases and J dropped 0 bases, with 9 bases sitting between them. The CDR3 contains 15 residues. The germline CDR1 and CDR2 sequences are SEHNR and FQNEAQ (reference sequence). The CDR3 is CASSLPTDSTDTQYF. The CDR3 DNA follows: TGTGCCAGCAGCTTACCGACAGATAGCACAGATACGCAGTATTTT.

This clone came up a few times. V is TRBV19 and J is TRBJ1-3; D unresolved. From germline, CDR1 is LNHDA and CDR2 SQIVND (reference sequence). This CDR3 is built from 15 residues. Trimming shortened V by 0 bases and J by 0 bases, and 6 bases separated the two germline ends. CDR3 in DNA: TGTGCCAGTAGTATAGACCTCGGCTCTGGAAACACCATATATTTT. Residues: CASSIDLGSGNTIYF.

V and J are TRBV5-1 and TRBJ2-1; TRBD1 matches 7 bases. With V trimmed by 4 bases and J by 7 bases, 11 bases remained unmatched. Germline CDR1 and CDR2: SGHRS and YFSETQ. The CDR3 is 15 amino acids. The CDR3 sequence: CASSTTGIRSNEQFF. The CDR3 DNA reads TGCGCCAGCAGCACGACAGGGATCAGGTCTAATGAGCAGTTCTTC.

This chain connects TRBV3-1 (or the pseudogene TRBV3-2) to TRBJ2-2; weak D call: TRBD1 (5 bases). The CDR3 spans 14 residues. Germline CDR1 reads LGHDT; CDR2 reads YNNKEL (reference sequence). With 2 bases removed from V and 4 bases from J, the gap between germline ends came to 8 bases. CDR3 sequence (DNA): TGTGCCAGCAGCCAAAGGGGTGGCACCGGGGAGCTGTTTTTT. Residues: CASSQRGGTGELFF.

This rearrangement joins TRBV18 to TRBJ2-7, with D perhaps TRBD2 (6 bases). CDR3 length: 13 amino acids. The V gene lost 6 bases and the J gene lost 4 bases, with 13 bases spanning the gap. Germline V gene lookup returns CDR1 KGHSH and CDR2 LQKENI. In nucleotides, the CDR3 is TGTGCCAGCTCCCGGGACTTAGCTTACGAGCAGTACTTC. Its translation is CASSRDLAYEQYF.

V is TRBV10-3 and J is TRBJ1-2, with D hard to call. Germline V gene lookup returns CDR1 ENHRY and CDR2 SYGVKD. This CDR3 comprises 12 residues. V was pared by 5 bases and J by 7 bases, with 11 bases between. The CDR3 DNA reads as TGTGCCATCAGTTCGGAGGGAGGTGGCTACACCTTC. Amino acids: CAISSEGGGYTF.

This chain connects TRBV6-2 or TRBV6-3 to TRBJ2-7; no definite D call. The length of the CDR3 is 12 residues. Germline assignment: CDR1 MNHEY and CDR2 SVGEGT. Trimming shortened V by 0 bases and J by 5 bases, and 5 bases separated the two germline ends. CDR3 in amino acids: CASSYSTDEQYF. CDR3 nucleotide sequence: TGTGCCAGCAGTTACTCGACTGACGAGCAGTACTTC.

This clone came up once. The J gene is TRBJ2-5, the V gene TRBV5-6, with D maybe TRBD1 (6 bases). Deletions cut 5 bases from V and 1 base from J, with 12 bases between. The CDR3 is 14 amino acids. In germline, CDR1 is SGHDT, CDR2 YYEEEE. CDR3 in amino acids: CASRSDRIQETQYF. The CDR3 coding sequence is TGTGCCAGCAGATCCGACAGGATCCAAGAGACCCAGTACTTC.

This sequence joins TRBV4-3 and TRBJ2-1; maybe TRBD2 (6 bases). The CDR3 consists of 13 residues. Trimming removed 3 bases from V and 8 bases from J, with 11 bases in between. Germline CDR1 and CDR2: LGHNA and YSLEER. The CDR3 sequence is CASSQGLPDEQFF. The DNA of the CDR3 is TGCGCCAGCAGCCAGGGACTGCCCGATGAGCAGTTCTTC.